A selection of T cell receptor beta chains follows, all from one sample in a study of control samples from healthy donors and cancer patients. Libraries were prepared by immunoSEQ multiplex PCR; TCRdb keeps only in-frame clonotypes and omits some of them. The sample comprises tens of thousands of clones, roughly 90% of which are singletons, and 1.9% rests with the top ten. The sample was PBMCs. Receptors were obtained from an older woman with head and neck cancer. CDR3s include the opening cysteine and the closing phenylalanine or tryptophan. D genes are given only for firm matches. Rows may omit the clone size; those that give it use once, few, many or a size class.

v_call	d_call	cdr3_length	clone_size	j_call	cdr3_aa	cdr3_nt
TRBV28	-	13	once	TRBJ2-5	CASLSPGRETQYF	TGTGCCAGCCTTTCGCCAGGGCGAGAGACCCAGTACTTC
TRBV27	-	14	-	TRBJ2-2	CASSLQGGTGELFF	TGTGCCAGCAGTTTGCAGGGGGGTACCGGGGAGCTGTTTTTT
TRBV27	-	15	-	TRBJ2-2	CASTYRLGAGGELFF	TGTGCCAGCACATACAGGCTGGGGGCAGGCGGGGAGCTGTTTTTT
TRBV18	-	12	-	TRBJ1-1	CASSPGREGAFF	TGTGCCAGCTCACCTGGCAGGGAGGGAGCTTTCTTT
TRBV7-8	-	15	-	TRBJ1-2	CASGLGTEANYGYTF	TGTGCCAGCGGCTTAGGGACCGAAGCTAACTATGGCTACACCTTC
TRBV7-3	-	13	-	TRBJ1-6	CASSLSANSPLHF	TGTGCCAGCAGCTTAAGTGCCAATTCACCCCTCCACTTT
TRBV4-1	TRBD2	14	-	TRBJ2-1	CASSRAGVVNEQFF	TGCGCCAGCAGCCGAGCGGGAGTGGTCAATGAGCAGTTCTTC
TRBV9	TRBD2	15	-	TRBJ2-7	CASSVGLAGDYEQYF	TGTGCCAGCAGCGTAGGGCTAGCGGGAGACTACGAGCAGTACTTC
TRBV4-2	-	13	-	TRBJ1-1	CASSQGTNTEAFF	TGTGCCAGCAGCCAAGGGACTAACACTGAAGCTTTCTTT
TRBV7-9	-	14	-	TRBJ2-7	CASSPRDFSYEQYF	TGTGCCAGCAGCCCCCGGGACTTCTCCTACGAGCAGTACTTC
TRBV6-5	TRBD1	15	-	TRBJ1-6	CASSYDGQGGSPLHF	TGTGCCAGCAGTTACGACGGACAGGGCGGGTCACCCCTCCACTTT
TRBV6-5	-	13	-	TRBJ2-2	CASVPVGFGELFF	TGTGCCAGCGTACCGGTAGGGTTCGGGGAGCTGTTTTTT
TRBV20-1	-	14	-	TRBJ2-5	CSASPGSIQETQYF	TGCAGTGCTAGTCCGGGGAGTATCCAAGAGACCCAGTACTTC
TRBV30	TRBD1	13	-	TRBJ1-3	CAWGTGFGNTIYF	TGTGCCTGGGGGACAGGGTTTGGAAACACCATATATTTT
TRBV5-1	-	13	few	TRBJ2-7	CASSGRSSYEQYF	TGCGCCAGCAGCGGAAGGAGCTCCTACGAGCAGTACTTC
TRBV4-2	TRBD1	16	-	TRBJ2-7	CASSQGQGEYSYEQYF	TGTGCCAGCAGCCAAGGACAGGGGGAATACTCCTACGAGCAGTACTTC
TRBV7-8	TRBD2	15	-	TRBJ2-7	CASSFLREGLHEQYF	TGTGCCAGCAGCTTCCTGCGGGAGGGCCTCCATGAGCAGTACTTC
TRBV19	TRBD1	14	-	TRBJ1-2	CASSIVGTASGYTF	TGTGCCAGTAGTATCGTTGGGACAGCATCCGGCTACACCTTC
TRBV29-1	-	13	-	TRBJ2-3	CSVVLGTRDTQYF	TGCAGCGTTGTATTGGGAACGAGAGATACGCAGTATTTT
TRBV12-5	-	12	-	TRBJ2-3	CASGLDTDTQYF	TGTGCTAGTGGTCTCGACACAGATACGCAGTATTTT
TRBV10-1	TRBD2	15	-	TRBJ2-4	CASSDSGWGENIQYF	TGCGCCAGCAGTGATAGCGGGTGGGGTGAAAACATTCAGTACTTC
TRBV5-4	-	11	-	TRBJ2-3	CASSSDPLQYF	TGTGCCAGCAGCTCGGACCCCCTGCAGTATTTT
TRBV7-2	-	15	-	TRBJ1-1	CASSLGGFLNTEAFF	TGTGCCAGCAGCTTAGGAGGGTTTTTGAACACTGAAGCTTTCTTT
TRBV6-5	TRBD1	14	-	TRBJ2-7	CASSQRQGTYEQYF	TGTGCCAGCAGTCAACGACAGGGCACCTACGAGCAGTACTTC
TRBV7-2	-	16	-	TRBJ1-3	CASSAIPTELGNTIYF	TGTGCCAGCAGCGCCATCCCAACAGAACTTGGAAACACCATATATTTT
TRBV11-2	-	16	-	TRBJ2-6	CASRSPRYSGANVLTF	TGTGCCAGCAGGAGTCCCCGATACTCTGGGGCCAACGTCCTGACTTTC
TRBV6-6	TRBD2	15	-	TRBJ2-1	CASSSGTSGSNEQFF	TGTGCCAGCAGCTCCGGGACTAGCGGGAGTAATGAGCAGTTCTTC
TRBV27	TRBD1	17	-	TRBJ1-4	CASSPRPGPTGIEKLFF	TGTGCCAGCAGTCCTAGACCGGGGCCGACAGGGATCGAAAAACTGTTTTTT
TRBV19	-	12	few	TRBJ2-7	CASGRGDRQQYF	TGTGCCAGTGGCCGCGGGGACAGACAGCAGTACTTC
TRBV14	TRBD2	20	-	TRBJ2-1	CASSRIRTSGREFSYNEQFF	TGTGCCAGCAGCCGAATTCGGACTAGCGGGAGGGAATTCTCCTACAATGAGCAGTTCTTC
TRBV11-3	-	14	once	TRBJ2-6	CASSPGGGANVLTF	TGTGCCAGCAGCCCAGGAGGGGGGGCCAACGTCCTGACTTTC
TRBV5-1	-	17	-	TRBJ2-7	CASSSEAGARRSYEQYF	TGCGCCAGCAGCTCCGAGGCAGGGGCGCGGCGGAGCTACGAGCAGTACTTC
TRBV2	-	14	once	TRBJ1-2	CASRIGRGTLDYTF	TGTGCCAGCAGGATAGGCCGCGGGACACTCGACTACACCTTC
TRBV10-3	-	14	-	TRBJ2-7	CAISERGSSYEQYF	TGTGCCATCAGTGAGAGGGGGAGCTCCTACGAGCAGTACTTC
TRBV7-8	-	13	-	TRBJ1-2	CASSSLANYGYTF	TGTGCCAGCAGCTCTTTAGCTAACTATGGCTACACCTTC
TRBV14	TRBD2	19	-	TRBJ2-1	CASSQGASGRARLNNEQFF	TGTGCCAGCAGCCAAGGGGCTAGCGGGAGGGCCCGACTTAACAATGAGCAGTTCTTC
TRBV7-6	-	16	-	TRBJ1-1	CASSLETGRSNTEAFF	TGTGCCAGCAGCTTAGAGACGGGACGTTCGAACACTGAAGCTTTCTTT
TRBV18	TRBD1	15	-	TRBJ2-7	CASSPGGQGDYEQYF	TGTGCCAGCTCACCCGGGGGACAGGGGGACTACGAGCAGTACTTC
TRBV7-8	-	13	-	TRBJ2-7	CASSPPRGDEQYF	TGTGCCAGCAGCCCCCCCCGGGGTGATGAGCAGTACTTC
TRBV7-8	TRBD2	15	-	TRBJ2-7	CASSLGRGRAYEQYF	TGTGCCAGCAGCTTAGGCCGCGGGAGGGCCTACGAGCAGTACTTC
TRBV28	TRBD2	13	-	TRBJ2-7	CASRLGLANEQYF	TGTGCCAGCAGACTTGGACTAGCGAATGAGCAGTACTTC
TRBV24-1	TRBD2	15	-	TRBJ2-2	CATSDLTSDTGELFF	TGTGCCACCAGTGATCTGACTAGCGACACCGGGGAGCTGTTTTTT
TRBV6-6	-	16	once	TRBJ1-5	CASSYSYRGSGQPQHF	TGTGCCAGCAGTTACTCGTATCGGGGATCGGGTCAGCCCCAGCATTTT
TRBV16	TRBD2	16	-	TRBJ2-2	CASSRGLAGDTGELFF	TGTGCCAGCAGCCGGGGACTAGCAGGGGACACCGGGGAGCTGTTTTTT
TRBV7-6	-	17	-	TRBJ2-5	CASSATANRGRAETQYF	TGTGCCAGCAGCGCGACGGCCAACAGAGGAAGAGCAGAGACCCAGTACTTC
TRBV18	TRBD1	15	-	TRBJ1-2	CASSPPGQGDYGYTF	TGTGCCAGCTCACCGCCGGGACAGGGAGACTATGGCTACACCTTC
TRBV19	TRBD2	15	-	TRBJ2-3	CASSKGAGGTDTQYF	TGTGCCAGTAGTAAGGGAGCGGGAGGCACAGATACGCAGTATTTT
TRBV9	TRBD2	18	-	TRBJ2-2	CASSVGSGRDTNTGELFF	TGTGCCAGCAGCGTAGGTAGCGGGAGGGATACGAACACCGGGGAGCTGTTTTTT